This TCR beta chain stems from a study of T cells in Graves' hyperthyroidism and ophthalmopathy. Study-wide results and caveats: Ophthalmopathy prediction by the model preceded onset by a median about 6 months.

On this clonotype: Its antigen is undetermined.

Uncontrolled infection, other autoimmune disease, pregnancy or lactation barred patients from enrollment. Diagnosis rested on symptoms, serum thyroxine and TRAb, thyroid ultrasound, and orbital computed tomography. Amplified TCR beta CDR3 regions derived from RNA transcripts. TCR CDR3 underwent first-round RT-PCR with the HTBI primer set. TCRdb called the multiplex PCR reads again in MiXCR, with one record for every CDR3 protein. The repertoire has more than 550,000 distinct CDR3 sequences, approximately 42% of them found once; the top ten carry less than 9%. The J segment lost 0 bases and the V segment lost 6 bases, leaving 5 bases of the junction unmatched. Germline CDR1 and CDR2: SNHLY and FYNNEI. The CDR3 extends over 15 amino acids.

This chain uses TRBV2 with TRBJ1-5; 7 nucleotides match TRBD1. This receptor was obtained from an adult man with Graves' disease, either hyperthyroidism or ophthalmopathy (not recorded which). Material: peripheral blood or thyroid tissue (not recorded which). The CDR3 protein is CASRGDRNSNQPQHF. Here the CDR3 DNA reads TGTGCCAGCAGGGGGGACAGAAATAGCAATCAGCCCCAGCATTTT.